This T cell receptor beta chain is drawn from a study of radiotherapy plus CTLA-4 blockade in lung cancer. Study-level points and caveats: TCR clones of tumor origin grew in blood after radiotherapy plus ipilimumab.

Germline CDR1 reads SGHAT; CDR2 reads FQNNGV. Trimming left V 5 bases short and J 4 bases short, with 3 bases between. The CDR3 spans 11 residues. Repertoires were generated with immunoSEQ multiplex PCR, while TCRdb's copy carries only in-frame clones and drops some. Of fewer than 75,000 clones in the sample, 80% to 90% were seen once. Turning to this clone: What it binds is not known.

The sequence derives from a human donor with non-small cell lung cancer that progressed on radiotherapy plus ipilimumab. Sequences were derived from peripheral blood, sampled from a patient treated with radiotherapy plus ipilimumab. The chain combines TRBV11-2 with TRBJ1-3; D not resolved. The chain's CDR3 is CASSLGNTIYF. The CDR3 nucleotides read TGTGCCAGCAGCCTCGGAAACACCATATATTTT.